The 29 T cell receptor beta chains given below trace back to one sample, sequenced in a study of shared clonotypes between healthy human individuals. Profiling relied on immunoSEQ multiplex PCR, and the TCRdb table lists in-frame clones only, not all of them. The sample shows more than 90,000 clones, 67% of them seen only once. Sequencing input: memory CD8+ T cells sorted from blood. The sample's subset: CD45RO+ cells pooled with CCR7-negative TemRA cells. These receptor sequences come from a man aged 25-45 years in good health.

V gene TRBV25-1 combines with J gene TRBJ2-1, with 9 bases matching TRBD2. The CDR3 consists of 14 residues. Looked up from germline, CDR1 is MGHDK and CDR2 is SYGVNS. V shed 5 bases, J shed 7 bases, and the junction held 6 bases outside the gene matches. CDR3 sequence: CASSHSGRYNEQFF. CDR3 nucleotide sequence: TGTGCCAGCAGTCATAGCGGGAGATATAATGAGCAGTTCTTC. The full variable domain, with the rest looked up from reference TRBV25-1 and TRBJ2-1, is EADIYQTPRYLVIGTGKKITLECSQTMGHDKMYWYQQDPGMELHLIHYSYGVNSTEKGDLSSESTVSRIRTEHFPLTLESARPSHTSQYLCASSHSGRYNEQFFGPGTRLTVL.

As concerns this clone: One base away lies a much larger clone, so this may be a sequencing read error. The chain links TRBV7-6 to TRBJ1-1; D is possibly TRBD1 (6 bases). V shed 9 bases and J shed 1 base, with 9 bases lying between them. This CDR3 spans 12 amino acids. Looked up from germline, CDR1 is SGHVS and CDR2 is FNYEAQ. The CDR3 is CASKGQNTEAFF. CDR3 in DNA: TGTGCCAGTAAGGGACAGAACACTGAAGCTTTCTTT.

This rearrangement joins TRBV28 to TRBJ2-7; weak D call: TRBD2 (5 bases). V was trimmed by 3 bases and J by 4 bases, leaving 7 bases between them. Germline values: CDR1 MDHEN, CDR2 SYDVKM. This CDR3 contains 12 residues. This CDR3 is CASSFRTYEQYF. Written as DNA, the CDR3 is TGTGCCAGCAGTTTCCGGACTTACGAGCAGTACTTC.

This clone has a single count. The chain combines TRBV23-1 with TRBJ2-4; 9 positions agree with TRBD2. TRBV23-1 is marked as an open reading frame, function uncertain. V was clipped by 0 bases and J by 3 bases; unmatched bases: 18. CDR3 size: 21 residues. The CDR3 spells CASSQSMSTSGILWDKNIQYF. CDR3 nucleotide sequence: TGCGCCAGCAGTCAATCAATGTCGACTAGCGGCATCCTTTGGGACAAAAACATTCAGTACTTC.

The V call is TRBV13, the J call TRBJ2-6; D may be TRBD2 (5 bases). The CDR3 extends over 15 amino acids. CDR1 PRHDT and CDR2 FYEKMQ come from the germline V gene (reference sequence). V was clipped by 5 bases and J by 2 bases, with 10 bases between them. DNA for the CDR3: TGTGCCAGCAGCCGTCAGAGGGCTGGGGCCAACGTCCTGACTTTC. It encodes CASSRQRAGANVLTF.

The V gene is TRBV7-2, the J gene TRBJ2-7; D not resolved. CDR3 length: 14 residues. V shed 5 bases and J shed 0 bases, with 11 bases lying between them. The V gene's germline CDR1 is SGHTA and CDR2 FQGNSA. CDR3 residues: CASSLDWSSYEQYF. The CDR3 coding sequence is TGTGCCAGCAGCCTCGACTGGAGCTCCTACGAGCAGTACTTC.

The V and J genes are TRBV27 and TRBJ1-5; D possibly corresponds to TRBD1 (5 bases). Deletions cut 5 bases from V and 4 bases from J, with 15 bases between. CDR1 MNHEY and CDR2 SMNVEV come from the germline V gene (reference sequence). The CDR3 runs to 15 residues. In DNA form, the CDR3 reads TGTGCCAGCAGTCGCGGGACGGACCTTAATCAGCCCCAGCATTTT. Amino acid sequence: CASSRGTDLNQPQHF.

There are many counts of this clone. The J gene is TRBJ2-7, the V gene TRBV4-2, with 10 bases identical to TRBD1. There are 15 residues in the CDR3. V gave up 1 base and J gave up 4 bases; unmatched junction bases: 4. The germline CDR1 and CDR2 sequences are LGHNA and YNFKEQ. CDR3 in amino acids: CASSQGTGGGYEQYF. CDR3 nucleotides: TGTGCCAGCAGCCAAGGGACAGGGGGTGGATACGAGCAGTACTTC.

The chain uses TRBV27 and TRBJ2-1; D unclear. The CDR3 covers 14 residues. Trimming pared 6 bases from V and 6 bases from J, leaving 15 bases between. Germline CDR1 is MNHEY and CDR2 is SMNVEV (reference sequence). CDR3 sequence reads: CASSFLPYSNEQFF. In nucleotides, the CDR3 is TGTGCCAGCAGCTTCCTCCCTTACTCCAATGAGCAGTTCTTC.

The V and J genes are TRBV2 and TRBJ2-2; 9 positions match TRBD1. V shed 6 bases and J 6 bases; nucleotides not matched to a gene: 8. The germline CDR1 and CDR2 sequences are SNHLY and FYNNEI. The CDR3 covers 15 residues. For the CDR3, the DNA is TGTGCCAGCAGGATGGACAGGGGAGTAGCCGGGGAGCTGTTTTTT. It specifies CASRMDRGVAGELFF.

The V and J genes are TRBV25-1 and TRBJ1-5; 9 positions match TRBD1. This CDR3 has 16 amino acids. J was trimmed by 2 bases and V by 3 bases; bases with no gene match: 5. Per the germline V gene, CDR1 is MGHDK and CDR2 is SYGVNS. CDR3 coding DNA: TGTGCCAGCAGTGACAACGACAGGGGGGGCAATCAGCCCCAGCATTTT. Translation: CASSDNDRGGNQPQHF.

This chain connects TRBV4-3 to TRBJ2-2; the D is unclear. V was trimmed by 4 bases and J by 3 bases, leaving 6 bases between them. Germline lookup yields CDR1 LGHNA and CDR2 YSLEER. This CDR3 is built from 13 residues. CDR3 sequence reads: CASSPSDTGELFF. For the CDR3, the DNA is TGCGCCAGCAGCCCCTCGGACACCGGGGAGCTGTTTTTT.

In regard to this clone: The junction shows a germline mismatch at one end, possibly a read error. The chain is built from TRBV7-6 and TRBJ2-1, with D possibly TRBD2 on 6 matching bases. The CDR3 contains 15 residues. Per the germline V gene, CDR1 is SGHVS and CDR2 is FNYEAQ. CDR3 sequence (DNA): TGTGCCAGCAGCTCGGAGGGAAGTCACTACAATGGGCAGTTCTTC. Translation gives CASSSEGSHYNGQFF.

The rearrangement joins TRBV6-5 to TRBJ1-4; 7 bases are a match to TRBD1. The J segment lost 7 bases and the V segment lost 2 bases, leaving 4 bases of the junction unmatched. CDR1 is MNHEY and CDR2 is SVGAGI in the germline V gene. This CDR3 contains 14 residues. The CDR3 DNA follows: TGTGCCAGCAGTTACCAAGGGACAGCTGAAAAACTGTTTTTT. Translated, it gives CASSYQGTAEKLFF.

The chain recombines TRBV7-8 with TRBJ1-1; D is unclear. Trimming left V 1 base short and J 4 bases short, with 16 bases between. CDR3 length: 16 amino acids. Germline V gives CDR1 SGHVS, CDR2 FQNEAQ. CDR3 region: CASSLVHTVRLTEAFF. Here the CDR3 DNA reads TGTGCCAGCAGCTTAGTACATACAGTTAGGCTCACTGAAGCTTTCTTT.

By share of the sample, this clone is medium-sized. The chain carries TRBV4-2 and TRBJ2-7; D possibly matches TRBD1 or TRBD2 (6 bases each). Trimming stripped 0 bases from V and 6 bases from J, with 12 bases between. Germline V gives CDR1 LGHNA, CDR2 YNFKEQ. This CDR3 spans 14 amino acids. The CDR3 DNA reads TGTGCCAGCAGCCAAGATCGTGGGGGGCCCGAGCAGTACTTC. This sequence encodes CASSQDRGGPEQYF.

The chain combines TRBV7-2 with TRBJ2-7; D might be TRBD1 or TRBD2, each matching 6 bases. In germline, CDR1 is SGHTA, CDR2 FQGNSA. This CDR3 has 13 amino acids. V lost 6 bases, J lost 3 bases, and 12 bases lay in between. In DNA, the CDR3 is TGTGCCAGCAGTCTAGGGGGGTTCTACGAGCAGTACTTC. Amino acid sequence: CASSLGGFYEQYF.

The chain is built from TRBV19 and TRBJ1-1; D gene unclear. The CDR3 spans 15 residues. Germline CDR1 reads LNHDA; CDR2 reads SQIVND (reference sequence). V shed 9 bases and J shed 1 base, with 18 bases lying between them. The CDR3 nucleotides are TGTGCCAGCCATGACTTTGCTCCGAAGAACACTGAAGCTTTCTTT. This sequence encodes CASHDFAPKNTEAFF.

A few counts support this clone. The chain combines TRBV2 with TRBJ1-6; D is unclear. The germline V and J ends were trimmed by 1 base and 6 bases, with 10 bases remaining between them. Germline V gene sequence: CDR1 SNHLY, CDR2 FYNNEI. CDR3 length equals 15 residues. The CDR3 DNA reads TGTGCCAGCAGTGAAGGGGGAGCCCTTAATTCACCCCTCCACTTT. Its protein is CASSEGGALNSPLHF.

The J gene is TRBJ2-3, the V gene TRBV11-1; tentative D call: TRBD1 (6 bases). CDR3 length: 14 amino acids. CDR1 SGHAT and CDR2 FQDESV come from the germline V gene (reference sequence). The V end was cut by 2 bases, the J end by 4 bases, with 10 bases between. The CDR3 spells CASSLFRGPDTQYF. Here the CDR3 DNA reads TGTGCCAGCAGCTTATTCAGGGGTCCAGATACGCAGTATTTT.

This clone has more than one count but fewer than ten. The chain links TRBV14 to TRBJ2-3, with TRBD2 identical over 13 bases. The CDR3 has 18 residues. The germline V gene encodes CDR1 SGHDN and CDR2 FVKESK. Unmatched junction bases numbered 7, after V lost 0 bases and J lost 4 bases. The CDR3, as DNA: TGTGCCAGCAGCCAAGAGCAAACTAGCGGGAGGGCGGCAGATACGCAGTATTTT. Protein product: CASSQEQTSGRAADTQYF.

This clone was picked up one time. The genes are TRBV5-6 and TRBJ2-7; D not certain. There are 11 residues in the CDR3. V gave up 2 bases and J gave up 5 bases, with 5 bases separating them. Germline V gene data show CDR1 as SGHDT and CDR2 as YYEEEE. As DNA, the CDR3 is TGTGCCAGCAGCTTTGGGAACGAGCAGTACTTC. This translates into CASSFGNEQYF.

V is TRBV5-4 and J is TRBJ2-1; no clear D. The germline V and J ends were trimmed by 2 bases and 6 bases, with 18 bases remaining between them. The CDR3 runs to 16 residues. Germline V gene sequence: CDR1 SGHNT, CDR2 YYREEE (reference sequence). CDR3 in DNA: TGTGCCAGCAGCTTAGTTTACCCGGGTTTCGGCAATGAGCAGTTCTTC. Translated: CASSLVYPGFGNEQFF.

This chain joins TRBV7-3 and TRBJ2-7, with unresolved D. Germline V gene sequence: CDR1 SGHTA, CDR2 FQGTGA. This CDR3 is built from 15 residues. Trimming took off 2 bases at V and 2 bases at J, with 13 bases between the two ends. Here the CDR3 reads CASSLEGGTAYEQYF. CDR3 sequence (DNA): TGTGCCAGCAGCTTAGAAGGCGGAACGGCCTACGAGCAGTACTTC.

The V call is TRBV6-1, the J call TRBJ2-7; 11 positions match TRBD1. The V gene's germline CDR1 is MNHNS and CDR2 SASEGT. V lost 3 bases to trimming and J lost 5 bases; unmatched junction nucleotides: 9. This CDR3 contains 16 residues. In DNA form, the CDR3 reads TGTGCCAGCAGTGATCCGCCCGGGACAGGGGGGAACGAGCAGTACTTC. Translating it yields CASSDPPGTGGNEQYF.

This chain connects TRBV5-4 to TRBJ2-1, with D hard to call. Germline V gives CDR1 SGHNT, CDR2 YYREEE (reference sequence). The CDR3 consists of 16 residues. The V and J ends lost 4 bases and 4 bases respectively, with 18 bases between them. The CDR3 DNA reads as TGTGCCAGCAGCCCTCAGGAGCCATCATTTTACAATGAGCAGTTCTTC. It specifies CASSPQEPSFYNEQFF.

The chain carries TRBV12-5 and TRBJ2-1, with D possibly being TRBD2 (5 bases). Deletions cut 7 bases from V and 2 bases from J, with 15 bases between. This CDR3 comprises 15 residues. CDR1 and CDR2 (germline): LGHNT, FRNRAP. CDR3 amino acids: CASASSGLPYNEQFF. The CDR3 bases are TGTGCTAGTGCCTCTTCTGGACTTCCCTACAATGAGCAGTTCTTC.

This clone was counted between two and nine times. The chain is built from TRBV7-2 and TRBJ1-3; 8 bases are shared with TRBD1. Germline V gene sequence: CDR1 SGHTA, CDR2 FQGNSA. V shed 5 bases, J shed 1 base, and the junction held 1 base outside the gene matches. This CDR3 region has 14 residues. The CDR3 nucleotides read TGTGCCAGCAGCCGGACAGGGTCTGGAAACACCATATATTTT. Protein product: CASSRTGSGNTIYF.

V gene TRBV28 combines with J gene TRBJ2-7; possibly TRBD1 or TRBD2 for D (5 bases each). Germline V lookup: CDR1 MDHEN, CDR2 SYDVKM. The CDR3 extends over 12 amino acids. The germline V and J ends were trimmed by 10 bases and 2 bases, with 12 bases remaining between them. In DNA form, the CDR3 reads TGTGCCATCGCAGGGAGCGCCTACGAGCAGTACTTC. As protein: CAIAGSAYEQYF.